A selection of T cell receptor beta chains follows, all from one sample in a study of spatial heterogeneity in lung cancer. TCRdb ran MiXCR on the 5' RACE reads and lists one entry per CDR3 protein. The sample contains thousands of distinct CDR3 sequences, around 5.1% of which appear only once. The sample here was lung tumor tissue, taken at surgery. The source is a female donor with early-stage non-small cell lung cancer. CDR3s include the opening cysteine and the closing phenylalanine or tryptophan. Fields, in order: clone size, V gene, J gene, CDR3 protein. Clone sizes are given selectively: once, few, many, or a class where the clone is expanded.

>medium-sized|TRBV7-9|TRBJ1-5
CASSLEGQVGYSNQPQHF
>many|TRBV7-9|TRBJ2-7
CASSLWAAGQAYEQYF
>many|TRBV12-3/TRBV12-4|TRBJ2-5
CASRRQGISQETQYF
>many|TRBV7-2|TRBJ2-1
CASSLVWGAHNEQFF
>medium-sized|TRBV2|TRBJ2-1
CASSRLRFSSYNEQFF
>many|TRBV10-3|TRBJ1-5
CAIRRQVDQPQHF
>medium-sized|TRBV20-1|TRBJ1-5
CSASRLNQPQHF
>NA|TRBV11-3|TRBJ2-1
CASSLTVGLANNEQFF
>many|TRBV7-3|TRBJ2-3
CASSSSGGTDTQYF
>many|TRBV7-2|TRBJ2-7
CASSAAMTFSYEQYF
>many|TRBV5-1|TRBJ2-1
CASSFGASGSSWEQFF
>few|TRBV7-9|TRBJ2-2
CASRSGTGELFF
>many|TRBV12-5|TRBJ2-3
CASGELATRSTDTQYF